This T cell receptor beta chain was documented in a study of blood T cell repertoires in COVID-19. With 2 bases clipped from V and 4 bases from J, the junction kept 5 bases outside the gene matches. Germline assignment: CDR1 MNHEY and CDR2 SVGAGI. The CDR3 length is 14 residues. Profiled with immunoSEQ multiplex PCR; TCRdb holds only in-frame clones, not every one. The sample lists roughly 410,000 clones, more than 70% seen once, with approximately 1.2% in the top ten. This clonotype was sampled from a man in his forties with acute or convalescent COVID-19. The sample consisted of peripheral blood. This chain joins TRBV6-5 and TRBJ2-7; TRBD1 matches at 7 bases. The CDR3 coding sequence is TGTGCCAGCAGTTACGGGACAGCAGGATACGAGCAGTACTTC. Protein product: CASSYGTAGYEQYF.